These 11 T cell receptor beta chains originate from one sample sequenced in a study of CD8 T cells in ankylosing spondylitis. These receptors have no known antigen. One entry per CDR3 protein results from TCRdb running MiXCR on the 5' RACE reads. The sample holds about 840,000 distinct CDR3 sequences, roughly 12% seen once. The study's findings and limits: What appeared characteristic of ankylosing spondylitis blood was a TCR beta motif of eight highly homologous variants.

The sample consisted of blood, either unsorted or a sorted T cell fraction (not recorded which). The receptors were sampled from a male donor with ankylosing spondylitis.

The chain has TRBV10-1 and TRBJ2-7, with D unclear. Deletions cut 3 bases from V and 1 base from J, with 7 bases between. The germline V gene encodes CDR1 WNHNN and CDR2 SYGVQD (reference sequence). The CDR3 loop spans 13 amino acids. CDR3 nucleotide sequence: TGCGCCAGCAGTGACCATAGGTCCTACGAGCAGTACTTC. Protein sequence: CASSDHRSYEQYF.

CDR3 bases: TGCGCCAGCAGCCACGCCGGACAGGGGGCGGGCACAGATACGCAGTATTTT. Its translation is CASSHAGQGAGTDTQYF. The gene calls are TRBV5-1 and TRBJ2-3; 11 bases are shared with TRBD1. The germline V gene has CDR1 SGHRS and CDR2 YFSETQ. This CDR3 is 17 amino acids long. V shed 4 bases and J 1 base; nucleotides not matched to a gene: 8.

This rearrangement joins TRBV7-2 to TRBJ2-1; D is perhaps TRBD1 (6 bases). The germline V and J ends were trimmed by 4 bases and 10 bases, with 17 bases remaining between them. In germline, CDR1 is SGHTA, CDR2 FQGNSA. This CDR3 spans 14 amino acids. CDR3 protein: CASSSDYRVIEQFF. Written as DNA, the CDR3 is TGTGCCAGCAGCTCAGACTACAGGGTAATAGAGCAGTTCTTC.

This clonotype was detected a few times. CDR3 loop: CSAATAYGYTF. The CDR3 coding sequence is TGCAGTGCCGCGACAGCCTATGGCTACACCTTC. V and J are TRBV20-1 and TRBJ1-2, with a possible D match to TRBD1 (5 bases). The CDR3 runs to 11 residues. CDR1 and CDR2 from the germline V gene are DFQATT and SNEGSKA (reference sequence). V lost 6 bases, J lost 4 bases, and 9 bases lay in between.

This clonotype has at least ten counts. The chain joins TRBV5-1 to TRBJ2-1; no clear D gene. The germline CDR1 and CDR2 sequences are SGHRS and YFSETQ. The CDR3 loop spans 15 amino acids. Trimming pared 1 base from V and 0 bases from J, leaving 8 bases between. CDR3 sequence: CASSLNPPSYNEQFF. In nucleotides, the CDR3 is TGCGCCAGCAGCTTGAACCCCCCCTCCTACAATGAGCAGTTCTTC.

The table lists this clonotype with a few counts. CDR3 residues: CASSLTDEEKLFF. The CDR3 DNA reads TGTGCCAGCAGTCTAACGGACGAGGAAAAACTGTTTTTT. This chain connects TRBV6-7 to TRBJ1-4; D uncertain. TRBV6-7 is given ORF status, its function remaining uncertain. This CDR3 comprises 13 residues. The V gene lost 5 bases and the J gene lost 8 bases, with 12 bases spanning the gap.

The CDR3 here is CSVVPTGINTEAFF. The CDR3 DNA reads TGCAGCGTTGTCCCAACAGGGATAAACACTGAAGCTTTCTTT. V usage is TRBV29-1 and J usage is TRBJ1-1; the D gene is possibly TRBD1 (6 bases). V lost 4 bases and J lost 2, with 14 bases in between. The CDR3 contains 14 residues. Germline values: CDR1 SQVTM, CDR2 ANQGSEA. Based on the CDR3 plus reference TRBV29-1 and TRBJ1-1, the full variable domain is SAVISQKPSRDICQRGTSLTIQCQVDSQVTMMFWYRQQPGQSLTLIATANQGSEATYESGFVIDKFPISRPNLTFSTLTVSNMSPEDSSIYLCSVVPTGINTEAFFGQGTRLTVV.

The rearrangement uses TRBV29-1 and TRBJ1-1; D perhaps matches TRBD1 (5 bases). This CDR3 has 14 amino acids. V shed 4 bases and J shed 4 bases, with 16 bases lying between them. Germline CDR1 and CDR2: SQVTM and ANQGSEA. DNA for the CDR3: TGCAGCGTTGGCAGGGTATCCTTCGGCACTGAAGCTTTCTTT. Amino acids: CSVGRVSFGTEAFF.

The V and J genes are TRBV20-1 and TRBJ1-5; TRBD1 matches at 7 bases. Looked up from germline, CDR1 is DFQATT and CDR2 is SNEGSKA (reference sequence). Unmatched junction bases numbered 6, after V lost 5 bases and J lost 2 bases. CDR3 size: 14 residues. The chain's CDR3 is CSARQGRGNQPQHF. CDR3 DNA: TGCAGTGCTCGACAGGGAAGGGGCAATCAGCCCCAGCATTTT.

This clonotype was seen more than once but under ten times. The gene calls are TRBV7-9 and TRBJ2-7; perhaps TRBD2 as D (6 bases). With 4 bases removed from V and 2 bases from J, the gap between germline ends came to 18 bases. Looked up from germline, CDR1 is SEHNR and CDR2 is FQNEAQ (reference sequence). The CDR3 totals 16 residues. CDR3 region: CASSSLLSGRTYEQYF. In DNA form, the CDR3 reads TGTGCCAGCAGCTCGTTATTGTCGGGGAGGACCTACGAGCAGTACTTC.

CDR3 amino acids: CASSLVGGGARTEAFF. The CDR3 coding sequence is TGTGCCAGCAGCTTAGTCGGGGGGGGCGCCAGGACTGAAGCTTTCTTT. The rearrangement links TRBV7-2 to TRBJ1-1; D is perhaps TRBD1 (6 bases). Trimming took off 1 base at V and 5 bases at J, with 17 bases between the two ends. The CDR3 has 16 amino acids. Germline V lookup: CDR1 SGHTA, CDR2 FQGNSA.